This T cell receptor beta chain came from a study of graft-versus-host responses after intestinal transplantation. As to this clone: Antigen unknown.

Only in-frame clones appear in the TCRdb table, and some are missing; sequencing was by immunoSEQ multiplex PCR. The sample holds over 120,000 clones, around 90% seen once. The source is a human donor who received an intestinal transplant. Specimen: unstimulated CD4+ T cells sorted from spleen or lymph node cells, collected before intestinal transplant.

The CDR3 loop reads CASSLDGVTGELFF. The CDR3 nucleotides are TGTGCCAGCAGCTTGGACGGGGTCACCGGGGAGCTGTTTTTT. The rearrangement joins TRBV5-8 to TRBJ2-2; maybe TRBD2 (5 bases). The CDR3 runs to 14 residues. The V gene's germline CDR1 is SGHTS and CDR2 YDEGEE. V was trimmed by 0 bases and J by 4 bases, leaving 7 bases between them.